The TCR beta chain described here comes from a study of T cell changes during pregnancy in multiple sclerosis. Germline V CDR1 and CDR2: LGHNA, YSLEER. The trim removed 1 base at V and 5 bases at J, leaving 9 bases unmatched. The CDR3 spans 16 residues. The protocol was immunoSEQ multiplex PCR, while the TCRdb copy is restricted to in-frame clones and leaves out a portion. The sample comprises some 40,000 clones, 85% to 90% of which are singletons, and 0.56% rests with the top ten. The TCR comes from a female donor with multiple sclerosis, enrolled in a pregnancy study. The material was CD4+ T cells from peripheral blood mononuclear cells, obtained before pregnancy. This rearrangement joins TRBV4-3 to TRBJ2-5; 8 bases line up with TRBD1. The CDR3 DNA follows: TGCGCCAGCAGCCAAGGAATCCAGGGGGCGTGGGAGACCCAGTACTTC. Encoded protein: CASSQGIQGAWETQYF.